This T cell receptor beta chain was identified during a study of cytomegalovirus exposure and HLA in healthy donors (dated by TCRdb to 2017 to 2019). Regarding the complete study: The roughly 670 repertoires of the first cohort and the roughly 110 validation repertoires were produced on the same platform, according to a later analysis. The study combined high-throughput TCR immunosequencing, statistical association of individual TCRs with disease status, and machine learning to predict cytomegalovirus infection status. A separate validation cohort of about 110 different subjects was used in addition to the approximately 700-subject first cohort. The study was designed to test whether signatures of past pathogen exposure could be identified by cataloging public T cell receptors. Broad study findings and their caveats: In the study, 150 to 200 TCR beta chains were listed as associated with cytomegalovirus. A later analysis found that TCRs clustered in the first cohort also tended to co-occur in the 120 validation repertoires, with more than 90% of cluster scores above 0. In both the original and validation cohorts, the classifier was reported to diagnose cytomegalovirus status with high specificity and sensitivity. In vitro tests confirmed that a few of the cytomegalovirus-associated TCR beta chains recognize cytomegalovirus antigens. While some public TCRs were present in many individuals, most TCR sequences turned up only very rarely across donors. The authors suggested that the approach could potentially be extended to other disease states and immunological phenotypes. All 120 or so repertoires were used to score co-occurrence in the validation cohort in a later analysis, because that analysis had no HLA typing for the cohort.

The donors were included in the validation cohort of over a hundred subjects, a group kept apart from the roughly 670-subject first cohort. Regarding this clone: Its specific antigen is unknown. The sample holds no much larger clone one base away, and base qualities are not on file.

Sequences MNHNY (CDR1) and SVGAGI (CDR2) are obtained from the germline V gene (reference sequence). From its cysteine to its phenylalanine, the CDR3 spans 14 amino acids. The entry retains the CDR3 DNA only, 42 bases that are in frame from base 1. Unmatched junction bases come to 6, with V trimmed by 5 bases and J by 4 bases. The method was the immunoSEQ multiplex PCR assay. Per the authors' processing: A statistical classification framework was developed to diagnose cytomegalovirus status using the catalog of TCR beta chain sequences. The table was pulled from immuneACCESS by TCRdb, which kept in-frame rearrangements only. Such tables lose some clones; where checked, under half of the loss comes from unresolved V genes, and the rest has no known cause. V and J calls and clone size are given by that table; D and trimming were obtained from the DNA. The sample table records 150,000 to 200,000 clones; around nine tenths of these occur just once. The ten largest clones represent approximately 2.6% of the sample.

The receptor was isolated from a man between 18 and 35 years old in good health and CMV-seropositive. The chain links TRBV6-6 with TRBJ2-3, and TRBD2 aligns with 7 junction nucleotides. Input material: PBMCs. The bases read TGTGCCAGCAGTGTAGCGGGCCCAGCAGATACGCAGTATTTT. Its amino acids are CASSVAGPADTQYF.